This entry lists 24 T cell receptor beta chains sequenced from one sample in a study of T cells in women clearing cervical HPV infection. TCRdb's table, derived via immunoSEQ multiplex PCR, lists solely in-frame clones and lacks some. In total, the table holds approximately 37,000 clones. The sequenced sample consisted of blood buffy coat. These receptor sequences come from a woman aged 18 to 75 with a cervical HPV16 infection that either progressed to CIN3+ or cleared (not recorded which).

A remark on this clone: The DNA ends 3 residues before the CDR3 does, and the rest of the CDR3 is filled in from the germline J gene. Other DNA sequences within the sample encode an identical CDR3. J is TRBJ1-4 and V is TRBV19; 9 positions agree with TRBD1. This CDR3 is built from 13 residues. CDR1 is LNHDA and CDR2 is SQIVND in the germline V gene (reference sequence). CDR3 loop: CASSGQGNSPLFF. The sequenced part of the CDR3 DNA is TGTGCCAGTAGTGGACAGGGGAATTCACCA.

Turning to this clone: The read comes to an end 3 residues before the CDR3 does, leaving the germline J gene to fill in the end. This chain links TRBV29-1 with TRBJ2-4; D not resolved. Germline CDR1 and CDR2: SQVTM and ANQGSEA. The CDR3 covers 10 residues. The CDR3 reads CSVEHYGQYF. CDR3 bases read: TGCAGCGTTGAACACTATGGT.

The CDR3 spells CASTRLTGRMNYGYTF. The sequenced CDR3 bases are TGTGCCAGCACCCGTCTGACAGGGCGGATGAACTATGGC. The gene calls are TRBV2 and TRBJ1-2, with 7 bases fitting TRBD1. The CDR3 goes on 3 residues after the read ends, and that part is filled in from the germline J gene. Germline values: CDR1 SNHLY, CDR2 FYNNEI. The CDR3 length is 16 residues. Trimming cost V 7 bases and J 2 bases; bases outside gene matches: 13.

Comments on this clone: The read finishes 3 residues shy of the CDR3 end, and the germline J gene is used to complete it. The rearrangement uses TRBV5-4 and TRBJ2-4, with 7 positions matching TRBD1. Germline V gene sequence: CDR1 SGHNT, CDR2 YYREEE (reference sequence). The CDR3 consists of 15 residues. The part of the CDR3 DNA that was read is TGTGCCAGCAGCTTGGATAGGGGGCAGATGGATGGT. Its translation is CASSLDRGQMDG. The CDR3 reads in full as CASSLDRGQMDGQYF.

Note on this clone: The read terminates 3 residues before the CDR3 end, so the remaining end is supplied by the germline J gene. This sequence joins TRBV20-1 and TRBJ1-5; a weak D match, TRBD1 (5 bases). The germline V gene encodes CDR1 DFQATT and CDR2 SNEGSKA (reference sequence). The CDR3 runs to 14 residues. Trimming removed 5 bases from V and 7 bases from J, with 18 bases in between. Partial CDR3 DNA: TGCAGTGCTCCCCGGCAGGGCGAGAGGCAGCCC. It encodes CSAPRQGERQP. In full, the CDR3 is CSAPRQGERQPQHF.

The DNA read from the CDR3 is TGTGCCAGCAGTATAGGGGACTACCTGAAT. As protein: CASSIGDYLN. The full-length CDR3 reads as CASSIGDYLNYTF. The chain combines TRBV2 with TRBJ1-2; perhaps TRBD1 as D (5 bases). The CDR3 end is not reached by the read, which stops 3 residues before it; the germline J gene fills it in. Germline CDR1 reads SNHLY; CDR2 reads FYNNEI. The CDR3 totals 13 residues.

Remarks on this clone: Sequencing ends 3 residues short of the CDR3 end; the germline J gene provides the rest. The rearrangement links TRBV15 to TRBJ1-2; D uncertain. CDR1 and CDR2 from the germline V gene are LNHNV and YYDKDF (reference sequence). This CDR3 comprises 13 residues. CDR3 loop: CATSSTEYAGYTF. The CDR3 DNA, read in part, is TGTGCCACCAGCAGTACAGAGTATGCGGGC.

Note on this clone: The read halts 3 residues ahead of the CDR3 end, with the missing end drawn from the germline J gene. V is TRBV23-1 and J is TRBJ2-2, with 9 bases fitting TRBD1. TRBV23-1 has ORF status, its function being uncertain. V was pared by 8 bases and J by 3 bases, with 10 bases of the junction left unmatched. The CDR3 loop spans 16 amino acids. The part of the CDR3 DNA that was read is TGCGCCAGCCCTTTTCCGGGACAGGGAGACACCGGGGAG. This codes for CASPFPGQGDTGE. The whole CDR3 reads CASPFPGQGDTGELFF.

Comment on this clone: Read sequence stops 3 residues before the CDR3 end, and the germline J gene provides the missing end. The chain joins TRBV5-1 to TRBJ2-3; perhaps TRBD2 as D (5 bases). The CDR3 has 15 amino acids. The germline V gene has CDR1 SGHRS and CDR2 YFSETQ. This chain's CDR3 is CASSPSPGVRETQYF. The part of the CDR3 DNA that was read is TGCGCCAGCAGCCCCTCCCCCGGGGTAAGGGAGACG.

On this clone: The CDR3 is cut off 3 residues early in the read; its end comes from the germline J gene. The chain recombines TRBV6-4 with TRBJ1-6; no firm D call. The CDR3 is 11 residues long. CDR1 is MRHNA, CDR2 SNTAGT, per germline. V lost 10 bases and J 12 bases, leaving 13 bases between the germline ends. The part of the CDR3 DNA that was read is TGTGCCATCAGACCCCGAGGACCC. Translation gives CAIRPRGP. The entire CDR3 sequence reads CAIRPRGPLHF.

This CDR3 reads CASSLTGGIGTDTQYF. Partial CDR3 DNA: TGCGCCAGCAGCTTGACAGGGGGCATTGGCACAGATACC. The V and J genes are TRBV5-1 and TRBJ2-5; 9 positions match TRBD1. The read is 3 residues too short to cover the CDR3 end, so that end is filled in from the germline J gene. Germline assignment: CDR1 SGHRS and CDR2 YFSETQ. This CDR3 contains 16 residues.

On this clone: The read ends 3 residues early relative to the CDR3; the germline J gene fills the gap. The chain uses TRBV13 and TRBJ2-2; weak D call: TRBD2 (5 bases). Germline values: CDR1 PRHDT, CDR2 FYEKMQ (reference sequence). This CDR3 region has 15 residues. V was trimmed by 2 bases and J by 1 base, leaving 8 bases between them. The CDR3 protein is CASSLPEGNTGELFF. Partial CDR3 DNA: TGTGCCAGCAGCTTACCAGAGGGGAACACCGGGGAG. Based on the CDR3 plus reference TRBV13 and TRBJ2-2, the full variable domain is AAGVIQSPRHLIKEKRETATLKCYPIPRHDTVYWYQQGPGQDPQFLISFYEKMQSDKGSIPDRFSAQQFSDYHSELNMSSLELGDSALYFCASSLPEGNTGELFFGEGSRLTVL.

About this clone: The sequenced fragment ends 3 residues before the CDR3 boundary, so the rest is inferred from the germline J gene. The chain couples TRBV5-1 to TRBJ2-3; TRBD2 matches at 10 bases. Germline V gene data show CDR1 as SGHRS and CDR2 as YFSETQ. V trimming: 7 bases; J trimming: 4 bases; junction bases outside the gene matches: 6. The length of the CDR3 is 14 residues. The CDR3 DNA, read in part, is TGCGCCAGCTCCAGCGGGAGGGGATCAGATACG. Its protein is CASSSGRGSDT. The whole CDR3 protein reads CASSSGRGSDTQYF.

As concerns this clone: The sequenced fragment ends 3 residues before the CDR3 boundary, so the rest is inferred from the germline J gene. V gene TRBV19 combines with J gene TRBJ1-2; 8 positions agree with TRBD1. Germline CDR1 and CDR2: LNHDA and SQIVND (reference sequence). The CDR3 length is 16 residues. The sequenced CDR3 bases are TGTGCCAGTAGCTTCACCGGACAGGGTAGCTCCTACGAC. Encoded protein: CASSFTGQGSSYD. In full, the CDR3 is CASSFTGQGSSYDYTF. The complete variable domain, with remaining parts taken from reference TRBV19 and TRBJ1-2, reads DGGITQSPKYLFRKEGQNVTLSCEQNLNHDAMYWYRQDPGQGLRLIYYSQIVNDFQKGDIAEGYSVSREKKESFPLTVTSAQKNPTAFYLCASSFTGQGSSYDYTFGSGTRLTVV.

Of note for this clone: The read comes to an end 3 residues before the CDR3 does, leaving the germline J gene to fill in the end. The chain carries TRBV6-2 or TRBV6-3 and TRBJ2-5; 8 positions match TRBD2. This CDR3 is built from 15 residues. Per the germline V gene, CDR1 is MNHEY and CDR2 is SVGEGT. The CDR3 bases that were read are TGTGCCAGCCGGTCAGGTTTTGCGGGAGGAGATACC. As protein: CASRSGFAGGDT. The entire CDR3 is CASRSGFAGGDTQYF.

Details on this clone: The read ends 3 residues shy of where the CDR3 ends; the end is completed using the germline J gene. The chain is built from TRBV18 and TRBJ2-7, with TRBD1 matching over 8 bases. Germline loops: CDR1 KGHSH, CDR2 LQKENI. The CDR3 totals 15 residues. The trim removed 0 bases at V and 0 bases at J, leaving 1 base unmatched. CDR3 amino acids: CASSPPGTGSYEQYF. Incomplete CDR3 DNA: TGTGCCAGCTCACCACCAGGGACAGGCTCCTACGAG.

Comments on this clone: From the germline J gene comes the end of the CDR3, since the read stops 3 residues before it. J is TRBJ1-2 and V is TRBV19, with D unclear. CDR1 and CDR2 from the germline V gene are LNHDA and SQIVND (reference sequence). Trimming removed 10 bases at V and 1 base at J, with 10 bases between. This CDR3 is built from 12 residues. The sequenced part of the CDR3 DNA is TGTGCCATCCAGGACTTTAACTATGGC. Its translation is CAIQDFNYG. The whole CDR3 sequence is CAIQDFNYGYTF.

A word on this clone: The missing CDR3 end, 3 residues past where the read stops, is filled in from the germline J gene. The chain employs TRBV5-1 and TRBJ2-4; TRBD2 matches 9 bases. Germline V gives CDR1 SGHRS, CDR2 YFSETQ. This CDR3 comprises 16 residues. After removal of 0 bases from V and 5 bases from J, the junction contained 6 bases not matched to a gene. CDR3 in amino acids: CASSLGAGGGENIQYF. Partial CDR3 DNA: TGCGCCAGCAGCTTGGGAGCGGGAGGAGGGGAAAACATT.

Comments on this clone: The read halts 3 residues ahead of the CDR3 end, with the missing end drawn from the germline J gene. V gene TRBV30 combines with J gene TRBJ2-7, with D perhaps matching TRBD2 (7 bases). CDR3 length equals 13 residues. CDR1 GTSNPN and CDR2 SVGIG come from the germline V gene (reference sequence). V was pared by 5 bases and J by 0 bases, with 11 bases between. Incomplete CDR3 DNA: TGTGCCTGGGGGAGGGGGAGCTCCTACGAG. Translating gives CAWGRGSSYE. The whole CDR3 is CAWGRGSSYEQYF.

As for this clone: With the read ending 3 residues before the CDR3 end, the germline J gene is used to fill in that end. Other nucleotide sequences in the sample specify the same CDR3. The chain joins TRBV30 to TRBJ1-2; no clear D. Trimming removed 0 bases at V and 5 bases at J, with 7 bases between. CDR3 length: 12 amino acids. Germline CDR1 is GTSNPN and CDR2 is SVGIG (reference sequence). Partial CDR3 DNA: TGTGCCTGGAGTGTTGGGCAATATGGC. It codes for CAWSVGQYG. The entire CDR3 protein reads CAWSVGQYGYTF.

The CDR3 protein is CASTPIAGGLQETQYF. Incomplete CDR3 DNA: TGTGCCAGCACTCCTATAGCGGGGGGGCTGCAAGAGACC. The rearrangement joins TRBV2 to TRBJ2-5; 11 bases line up with TRBD2. The read ends 3 residues shy of where the CDR3 ends; the end is completed using the germline J gene. CDR3 length: 16 amino acids. V gave up 7 bases and J gave up 2 bases; unmatched junction bases: 9. Germline V gives CDR1 SNHLY, CDR2 FYNNEI.

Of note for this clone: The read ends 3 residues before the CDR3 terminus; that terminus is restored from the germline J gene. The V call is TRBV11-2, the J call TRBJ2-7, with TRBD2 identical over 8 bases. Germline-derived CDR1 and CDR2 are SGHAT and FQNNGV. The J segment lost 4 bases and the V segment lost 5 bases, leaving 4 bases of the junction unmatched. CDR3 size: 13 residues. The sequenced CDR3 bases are TGTGCCAGCAGCCCGGGACTAGGGTACGAG. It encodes CASSPGLGYE. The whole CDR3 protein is CASSPGLGYEQYF.

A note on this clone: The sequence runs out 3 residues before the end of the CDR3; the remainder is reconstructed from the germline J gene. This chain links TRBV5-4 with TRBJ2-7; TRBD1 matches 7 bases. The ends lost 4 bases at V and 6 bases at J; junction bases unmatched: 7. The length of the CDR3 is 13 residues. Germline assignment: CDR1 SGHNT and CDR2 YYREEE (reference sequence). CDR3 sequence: CASSLAAGGEQYF. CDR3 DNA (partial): TGTGCCAGCAGCCTCGCGGCAGGGGGCGAG.

The CDR3 reads CASSSSETQYF. The CDR3 bases that were read are TGTGCCAGCAGTTCTTCAGAGACC. The V and J genes are TRBV2 and TRBJ2-5; D remains ambiguous. With the read ending 3 residues before the CDR3 end, the germline J gene is used to fill in that end. Germline-derived CDR1 and CDR2 are SNHLY and FYNNEI. This CDR3 has 11 residues. The V end lost 5 bases, the J end lost 4 bases, and 5 bases lay between the germline ends.